Below are 27 T cell receptor beta chains sequenced from a single sample in a study of shared clonotypes between healthy human individuals. Clones were read by immunoSEQ multiplex PCR, and TCRdb kept only the in-frame ones, dropping some. This table holds about 2 million clones, approximately 94% found once. Naive-designated CD8 cells lacked CD45RO, were positively enriched for CCR7, and omitted terminally differentiated effector memory CD45RA+ cells. The sample taken for sequencing was naive CD8+ T cells sorted from blood. The receptor source for this set is a man younger than 35 in good health.

In this sample, this clone turned up once. J is TRBJ2-1 and V is TRBV11-2; D not certain. CDR3 length: 11 amino acids. Trimming left V 1 base short and J 15 bases short, with 10 bases between. Germline V gives CDR1 SGHAT, CDR2 FQNNGV. CDR3 region: CASSLGPNRFF. In DNA, the CDR3 is TGTGCCAGCAGCTTAGGACCGAACAGGTTCTTC.

This chain connects TRBV4-3 to TRBJ2-1; 7 positions agree with TRBD2. Per the germline V gene, CDR1 is LGHNA and CDR2 is YSLEER. CDR3 length equals 16 residues. J gave up 9 bases and V 0 bases, and 11 bases lay outside the gene matches. The CDR3 bases are TGCGCCAGCAGCCAAGACGGGCTAGCGGCGTTCGGTGAGCAGTTCTTC. This encodes CASSQDGLAAFGEQFF.

With regard to this clone: The junction departs from the called germline gene at one end, perhaps through a read error. The genes are TRBV7-7 and TRBJ2-2; possibly TRBD1 for D (5 bases). The CDR3 sequence is 13 residues long. Germline assignment: CDR1 SSHAT and CDR2 FNYEAQ (reference sequence). The CDR3 protein is CASSPLQGGELFF. Written as DNA, the CDR3 is TGTGCTAGCAGCCCACTCCAGGGCGGGGAGCTGTTTTTT.

This sequence joins TRBV15 and TRBJ1-2; no clear D. The CDR3 consists of 15 residues. Germline-derived CDR1 and CDR2 are LNHNV and YYDKDF (reference sequence). Trimming removed 5 bases from V and 4 bases from J, with 17 bases in between. This CDR3 is CATSASEDMGYGYTF. The CDR3 DNA is TGTGCCACCAGCGCTTCTGAGGATATGGGCTATGGCTACACCTTC.

The V call is TRBV7-8, the J call TRBJ2-2; 8 bases align to TRBD1. V trimming: 4 bases; J trimming: 7 bases; junction bases outside the gene matches: 8. The CDR3 runs to 15 residues. Germline lookup yields CDR1 SGHVS and CDR2 FQNEAQ. The CDR3 DNA is TGTGCCAGCAGCTGGGGGACAGGCACCTACGGGGAGCTGTTTTTT. Its protein product is CASSWGTGTYGELFF. The full variable domain, completed using reference TRBV7-8 and TRBJ2-2, is GAGVSQSPRYKVAKRGQDVALRCDPISGHVSLFWYQQALGQGPEFLTYFQNEAQLDKSGLPSDRFFAERPEGSVSTLKIQRTQQEDSAVYLCASSWGTGTYGELFFGEGSRLTVL.

The gene calls are TRBV7-6 and TRBJ2-2; TRBD2 agrees at 11 bases. The CDR3 has 16 residues. CDR1 is SGHVS and CDR2 is FNYEAQ in the germline V gene. V shed 1 base and J 5 bases; nucleotides not matched to a gene: 3. CDR3: CASSLVLAGETGELFF. The CDR3 nucleotides read TGTGCCAGCAGCTTAGTACTAGCGGGAGAAACCGGGGAGCTGTTTTTT.

This rearrangement joins TRBV10-2 to TRBJ2-3; perhaps D is TRBD1 or TRBD2 (7 bases each). CDR1 is WSHSY, CDR2 SAAADI, per germline. This CDR3 is built from 15 residues. The germline V and J ends were trimmed by 3 bases and 4 bases, with 14 bases remaining between them. CDR3 nucleotide sequence: TGCGCCAGCAGTGACCTCAGCGGGACAGCAGATACGCAGTATTTT. Translated: CASSDLSGTADTQYF.

V is TRBV9 and J is TRBJ2-7, with 9 bases matching TRBD2. The length of the CDR3 is 17 residues. Germline values: CDR1 SGDLS, CDR2 YYNGEE. Unmatched junction bases numbered 11, after V lost 1 base and J lost 3 bases. Here the CDR3 DNA reads TGTGCCAGCAGCGTAAGAGAGATCAGGACTAGCGACTACGAGCAGTACTTC. Its translation is CASSVREIRTSDYEQYF.

The V and J genes are TRBV15 and TRBJ2-7; possibly TRBD1 or TRBD2 for D (5 bases each). The CDR3 is 15 amino acids. Trimming took off 6 bases at V and 0 bases at J, with 15 bases between the two ends. Germline V gene sequence: CDR1 LNHNV, CDR2 YYDKDF (reference sequence). The CDR3 loop is CATSGTFPPSYEQYF. CDR3 DNA sequence: TGTGCCACCAGTGGGACCTTCCCCCCCTCCTACGAGCAGTACTTC. The variable domain in full, completed from reference TRBV15 and TRBJ2-7, reads DAMVIQNPRYQVTQFGKPVTLSCSQTLNHNVMYWYQQKSSQAPKLLFHYYDKDFNNEADTPDNFQSRRPNTSFCFLDIRSPGLGDTAMYLCATSGTFPPSYEQYFGPGTRLTVT.

The chain employs TRBV19 and TRBJ1-2; D gene ambiguous. CDR1 and CDR2 from the germline V gene are LNHDA and SQIVND (reference sequence). V lost 5 bases and J lost 6, with 7 bases in between. The CDR3 is made up of 11 amino acids. This CDR3 is CASSPGNGYTF. The CDR3 DNA sequence: TGTGCCAGTAGTCCCGGGAATGGCTACACCTTC. Drawing the rest from reference TRBV19 and TRBJ1-2, the complete variable domain is DGGITQSPKYLFRKEGQNVTLSCEQNLNHDAMYWYRQDPGQGLRLIYYSQIVNDFQKGDIAEGYSVSREKKESFPLTVTSAQKNPTAFYLCASSPGNGYTFGSGTRLTVV.

With respect to this clone: At one boundary the junction diverges from the germline segment, which might be a read error. The rearrangement uses TRBV7-7 and TRBJ2-3; D gene unclear. The CDR3 has 15 amino acids. Germline CDR1 and CDR2: SSHAT and FNYEAQ (reference sequence). The CDR3 region is CASSPAVASTDTQYF. The CDR3 nucleotides read TGTGCTAGCAGCCCTGCGGTAGCTAGCACAGATACGCAGTATTTT.

This rearrangement joins TRBV29-1 to TRBJ2-1, with 14 bases that match TRBD2. Germline V lookup: CDR1 SQVTM, CDR2 ANQGSEA. There are 17 residues in the CDR3. After removal of 6 bases from V and 4 bases from J, the junction contained 11 bases not matched to a gene. CDR3 amino acids: CSVRGTSGGSGYNEQFF. The CDR3 bases are TGCAGCGTCAGAGGGACTAGCGGGGGCAGCGGGTACAATGAGCAGTTCTTC.

The genes are TRBV6-1 and TRBJ2-7, with a possible D match to TRBD2 (5 bases). Germline V lookup: CDR1 MNHNS, CDR2 SASEGT. The CDR3 runs to 12 residues. V gave up 5 bases and J gave up 6 bases, with 11 bases separating them. As DNA, the CDR3 is TGTGCCAGCAGTCCGGGGTTTGGCGAGCAGTACTTC. Translating it yields CASSPGFGEQYF.

This chain connects TRBV7-2 to TRBJ1-1; TRBD1 matches 12 bases. CDR3 size: 17 residues. The J segment lost 4 bases and the V segment lost 0 bases, leaving 6 bases of the junction unmatched. Germline V gene data show CDR1 as SGHTA and CDR2 as FQGNSA. CDR3 sequence reads: CASSLAGTGGISTEAFF. The CDR3 DNA reads as TGTGCCAGCAGCTTAGCCGGGACAGGGGGCATTAGCACTGAAGCTTTCTTT.

V and J are TRBV5-6 and TRBJ2-1; weak D call: TRBD2 (5 bases). This CDR3 region has 17 residues. With 0 bases removed from V and 8 bases from J, the gap between germline ends came to 21 bases. Germline loops: CDR1 SGHDT, CDR2 YYEEEE. This CDR3 reads CASSLDIGSALGHEQFF. The CDR3 DNA reads as TGTGCCAGCAGCTTGGATATTGGGAGCGCCCTGGGCCATGAGCAGTTCTTC.

V usage is TRBV29-1 and J usage is TRBJ2-1; weak D call: TRBD2 (6 bases). Trimming stripped 2 bases from V and 8 bases from J, with 10 bases between. Per germline, CDR1 SQVTM and CDR2 ANQGSEA. The CDR3 is 12 amino acids. CDR3 sequence reads: CSVEFLADEQFF. CDR3 DNA sequence: TGCAGCGTTGAATTTTTAGCGGATGAGCAGTTCTTC.

This chain joins TRBV6-1 and TRBJ2-7, with D perhaps matching TRBD1 (6 bases). Germline values: CDR1 MNHNS, CDR2 SASEGT. The CDR3 contains 13 residues. Trimming pared 3 bases from V and 1 base from J, leaving 7 bases between. This CDR3 is CASSDQGSYEQYF. CDR3 bases: TGTGCCAGCAGTGACCAGGGGTCCTACGAGCAGTACTTC.

This chain uses TRBV28 with TRBJ2-7; TRBD1 agrees at 7 bases. The CDR3 length is 11 residues. V lost 5 bases and J lost 6; bases outside the gene matches: 1. Looked up from germline, CDR1 is MDHEN and CDR2 is SYDVKM. The CDR3 nucleotides read TGTGCCAGCAGTACAGGGGCCGAGCAGTACTTC. This translates into CASSTGAEQYF.

The chain couples TRBV10-3 to TRBJ2-1; D gene unclear. This CDR3 spans 13 amino acids. The germline CDR1 and CDR2 sequences are ENHRY and SYGVKD. Trimming left V 3 bases short and J 5 bases short, with 8 bases between. The CDR3 DNA reads as TGTGCCATCAGTGATCCTCCCCACAATGAGCAGTTCTTC. Residues: CAISDPPHNEQFF.

The chain is built from TRBV9 and TRBJ2-7, with 9 bases matching TRBD2. The CDR3 covers 15 residues. V lost 0 bases, J lost 3 bases, and 4 bases stayed unmatched. CDR1 is SGDLS, CDR2 YYNGEE, per germline. This CDR3 is CASSVGWTSDYEQYF. CDR3 nucleotides: TGTGCCAGCAGCGTAGGATGGACTAGCGACTACGAGCAGTACTTC.

V and J are TRBV28 and TRBJ2-7, with D perhaps matching TRBD2 (6 bases). The CDR3 contains 14 residues. Germline lookup yields CDR1 MDHEN and CDR2 SYDVKM. Trimming pared 6 bases from V and 6 bases from J, leaving 18 bases between. The CDR3 region has the DNA TGTGCCAGCAGCGGGAGTGACCTTGGGGTCGAGCAGTACTTC. Translation gives CASSGSDLGVEQYF.

This clone has only one observation. The V call is TRBV6-6, the J call TRBJ2-2; D is perhaps TRBD2 (5 bases). Germline V gives CDR1 MNHNY, CDR2 SVGAGI (reference sequence). Trimming shortened V by 2 bases and J by 7 bases, and 11 bases separated the two germline ends. The CDR3 covers 14 residues. CDR3 region: CASSYELRDGELFF. The CDR3 nucleotides read TGTGCCAGCAGTTACGAGCTCCGGGACGGGGAGCTGTTTTTT.

Comments on this clone: In the same sample, other DNA sequences code for this CDR3. The V and J genes are TRBV5-6 and TRBJ2-1, with a tentative D call TRBD1 (5 bases). V lost 0 bases to trimming and J lost 9 bases, with 7 bases between them. Germline CDR1 is SGHDT and CDR2 is YYEEEE. CDR3 size: 12 residues. The CDR3 region is CASSLGGREQFF. The CDR3 bases are TGTGCCAGCAGCTTGGGGGGCCGTGAGCAGTTCTTC.

The CDR3 reads CASSLGSSGRASVQYF. The CDR3 nucleotides are TGTGCCAGCAGTTTAGGGTCTAGCGGGAGGGCCTCGGTGCAGTACTTC. This chain connects TRBV27 to TRBJ2-7; 12 bases are shared with TRBD2. The CDR3 is made up of 16 amino acids. The germline V gene has CDR1 MNHEY and CDR2 SMNVEV (reference sequence). Trimming cost V 2 bases and J 9 bases; bases outside gene matches: 11.

This clone has a single count. V gene TRBV29-1 combines with J gene TRBJ2-3, with D possibly matching TRBD2 (6 bases). The length of the CDR3 is 14 residues. Germline V gene lookup returns CDR1 SQVTM and CDR2 ANQGSEA. V gave up 5 bases and J gave up 3 bases, with 15 bases separating them. In DNA form, the CDR3 reads TGCAGCGTTTCTGGGGGACTTGATACAGATACGCAGTATTTT. Translation: CSVSGGLDTDTQYF.

The chain links TRBV30 to TRBJ2-7; D tentatively fits TRBD1 or TRBD2 (5 bases each). The CDR3 is made up of 16 amino acids. Germline loops: CDR1 GTSNPN, CDR2 SVGIG (reference sequence). The V gene lost 4 bases and the J gene lost 2 bases, with 21 bases spanning the gap. As DNA, the CDR3 is TGTGCCTGGACCTATGATGGGGGTGAGGTAGCCTACGAGCAGTACTTC. Translated, it gives CAWTYDGGEVAYEQYF.

The chain employs TRBV9 and TRBJ1-5; D remains ambiguous. This CDR3 is 14 amino acids long. V dropped 3 bases and J dropped 1 base, with 8 bases sitting between them. CDR1 is SGDLS, CDR2 YYNGEE, per germline. The DNA for the CDR3 is TGTGCCAGCAGCGGAACCGAGAGCAATCAGCCCCAGCATTTT. Protein sequence: CASSGTESNQPQHF. The whole variable domain, remainder taken from reference TRBV9 and TRBJ1-5, is DSGVTQTPKHLITATGQRVTLRCSPRSGDLSVYWYQQSLDQGLQFLIQYYNGEERAKGNILERFSAQQFPDLHSELNLSSLELGDSALYFCASSGTESNQPQHFGDGTRLSIL.